Described below is a single TCR beta chain sequence and its context. This specimen comes from a study of blood T cell repertoires in COVID-19. Turning to the study itself: COVID-19 samples, acute and convalescent, were from the United States, Italy and Spain. PBMCs, B-cell-depleted T cells, or T cells provided the cDNA or gDNA that made up the material.

CDR1 is MNHEY and CDR2 is SVGAGI in the germline V gene. J lost 3 bases, V lost 5 bases, and 7 bases had no gene match. This CDR3 has 14 residues. Authors' processing steps: It was from reference gene primer amplification that nucleated cell counts were estimated. The assay was immunoSEQ multiplex PCR, and TCRdb's table has in-frame clones only and misses some. The D gene and trimming were derived from the DNA, and the V and J assignments and clone size from that table. The sample includes about 60,000 clones, more than 75% of them seen just once. The chain couples TRBV6-5 to TRBJ2-7; TRBD2 matches at 7 bases. This TCR came from a woman aged 80 or older with acute or convalescent COVID-19. Sample: peripheral blood. The CDR3 here is CASSRASGGYEQYF. CDR3 nucleotides: TGTGCCAGCAGTAGAGCTAGCGGCGGCTACGAGCAGTACTTC.